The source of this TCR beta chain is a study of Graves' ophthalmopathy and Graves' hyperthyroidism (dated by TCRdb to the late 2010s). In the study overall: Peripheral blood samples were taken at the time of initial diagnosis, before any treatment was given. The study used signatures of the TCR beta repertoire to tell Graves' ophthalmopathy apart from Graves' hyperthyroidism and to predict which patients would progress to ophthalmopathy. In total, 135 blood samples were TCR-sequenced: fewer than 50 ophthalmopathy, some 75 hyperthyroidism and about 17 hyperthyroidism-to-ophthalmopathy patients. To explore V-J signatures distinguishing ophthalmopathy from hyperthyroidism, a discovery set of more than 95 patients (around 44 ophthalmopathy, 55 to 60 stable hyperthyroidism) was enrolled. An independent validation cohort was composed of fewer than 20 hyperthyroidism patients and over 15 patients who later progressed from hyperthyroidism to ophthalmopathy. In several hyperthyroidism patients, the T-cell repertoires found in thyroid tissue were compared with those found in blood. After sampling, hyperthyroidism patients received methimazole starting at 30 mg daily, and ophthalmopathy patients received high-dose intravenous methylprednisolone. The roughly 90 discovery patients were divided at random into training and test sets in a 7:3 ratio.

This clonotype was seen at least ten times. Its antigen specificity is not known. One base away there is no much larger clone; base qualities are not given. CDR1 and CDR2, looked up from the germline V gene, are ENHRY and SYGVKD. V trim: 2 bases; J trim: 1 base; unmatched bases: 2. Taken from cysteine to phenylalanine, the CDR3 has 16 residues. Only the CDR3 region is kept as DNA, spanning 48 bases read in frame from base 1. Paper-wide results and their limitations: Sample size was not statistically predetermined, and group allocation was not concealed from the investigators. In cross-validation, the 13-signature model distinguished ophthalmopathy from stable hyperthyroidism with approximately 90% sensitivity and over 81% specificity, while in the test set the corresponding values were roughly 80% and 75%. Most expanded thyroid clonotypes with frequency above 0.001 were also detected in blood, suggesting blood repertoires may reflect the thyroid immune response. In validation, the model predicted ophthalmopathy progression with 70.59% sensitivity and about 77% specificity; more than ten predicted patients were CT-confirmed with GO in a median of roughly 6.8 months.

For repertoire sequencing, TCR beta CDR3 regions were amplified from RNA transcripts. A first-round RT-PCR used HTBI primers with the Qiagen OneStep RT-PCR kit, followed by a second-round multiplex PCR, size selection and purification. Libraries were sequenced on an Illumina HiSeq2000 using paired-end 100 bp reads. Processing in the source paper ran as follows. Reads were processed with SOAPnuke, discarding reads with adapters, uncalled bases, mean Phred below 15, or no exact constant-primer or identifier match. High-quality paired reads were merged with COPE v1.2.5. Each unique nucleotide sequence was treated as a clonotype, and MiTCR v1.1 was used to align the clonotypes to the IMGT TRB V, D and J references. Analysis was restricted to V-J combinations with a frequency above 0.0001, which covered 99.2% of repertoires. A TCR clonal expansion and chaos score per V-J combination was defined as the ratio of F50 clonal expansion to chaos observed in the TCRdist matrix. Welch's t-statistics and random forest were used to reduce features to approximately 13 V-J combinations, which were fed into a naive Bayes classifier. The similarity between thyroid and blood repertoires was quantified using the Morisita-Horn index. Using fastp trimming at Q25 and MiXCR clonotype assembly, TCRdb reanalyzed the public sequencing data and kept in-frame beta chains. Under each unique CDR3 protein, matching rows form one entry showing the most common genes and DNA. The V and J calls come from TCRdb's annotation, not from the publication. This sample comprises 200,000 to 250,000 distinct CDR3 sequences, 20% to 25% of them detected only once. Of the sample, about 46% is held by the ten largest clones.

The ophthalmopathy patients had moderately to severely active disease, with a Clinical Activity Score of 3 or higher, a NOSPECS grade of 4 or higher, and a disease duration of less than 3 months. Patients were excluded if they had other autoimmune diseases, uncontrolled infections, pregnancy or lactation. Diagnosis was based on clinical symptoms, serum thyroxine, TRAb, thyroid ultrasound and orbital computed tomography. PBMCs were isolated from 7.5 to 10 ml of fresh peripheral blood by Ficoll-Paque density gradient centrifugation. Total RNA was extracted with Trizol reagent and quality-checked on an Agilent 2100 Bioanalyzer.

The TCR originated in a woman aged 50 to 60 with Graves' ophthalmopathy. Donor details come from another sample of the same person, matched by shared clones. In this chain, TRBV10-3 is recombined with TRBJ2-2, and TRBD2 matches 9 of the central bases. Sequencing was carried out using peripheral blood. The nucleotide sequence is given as TGTGCCATCAGTGAGAGGACTAGCGAGAACACCGGGGAGCTGTTTTTT. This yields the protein CAISERTSENTGELFF.